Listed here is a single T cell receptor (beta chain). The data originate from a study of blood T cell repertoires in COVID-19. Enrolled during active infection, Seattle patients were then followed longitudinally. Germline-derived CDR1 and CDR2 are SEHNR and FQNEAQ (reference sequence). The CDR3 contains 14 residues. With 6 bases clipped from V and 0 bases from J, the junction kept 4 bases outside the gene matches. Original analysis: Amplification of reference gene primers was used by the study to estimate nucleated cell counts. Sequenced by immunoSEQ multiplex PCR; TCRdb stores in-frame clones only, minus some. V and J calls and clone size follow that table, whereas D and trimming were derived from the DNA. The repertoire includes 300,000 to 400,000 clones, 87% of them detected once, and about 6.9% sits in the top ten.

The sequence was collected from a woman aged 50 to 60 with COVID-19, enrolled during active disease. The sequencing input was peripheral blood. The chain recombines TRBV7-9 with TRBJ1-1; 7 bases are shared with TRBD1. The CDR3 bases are TGTGCCAGCAGGGAACAGGGGCTGAACACTGAAGCTTTCTTT. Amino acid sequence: CASREQGLNTEAFF. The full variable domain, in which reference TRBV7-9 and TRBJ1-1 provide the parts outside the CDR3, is DTGVSQNPRHKITKRGQNVTFRCDPISEHNRLYWYRQTLGQGPEFLTYFQNEAQLEKSRLLSDRFSAERPKGSFSTLEIQRTEQGDSAMYLCASREQGLNTEAFFGQGTRLTVV.